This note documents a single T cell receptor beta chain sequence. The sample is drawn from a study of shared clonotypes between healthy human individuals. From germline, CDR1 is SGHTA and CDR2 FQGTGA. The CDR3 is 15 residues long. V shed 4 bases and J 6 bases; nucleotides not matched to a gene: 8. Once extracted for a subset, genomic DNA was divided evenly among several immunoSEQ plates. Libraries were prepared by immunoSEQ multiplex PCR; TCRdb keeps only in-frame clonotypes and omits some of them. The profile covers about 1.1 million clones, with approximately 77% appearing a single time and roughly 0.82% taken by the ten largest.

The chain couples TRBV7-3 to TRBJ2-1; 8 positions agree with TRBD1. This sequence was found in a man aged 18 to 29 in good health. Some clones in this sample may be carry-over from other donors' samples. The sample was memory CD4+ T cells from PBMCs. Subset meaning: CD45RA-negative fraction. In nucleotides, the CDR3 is TGTGCCAGCAGCTCCACAGGGGGTCAAATCAATGAGCAGTTCTTC. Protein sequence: CASSSTGGQINEQFF.